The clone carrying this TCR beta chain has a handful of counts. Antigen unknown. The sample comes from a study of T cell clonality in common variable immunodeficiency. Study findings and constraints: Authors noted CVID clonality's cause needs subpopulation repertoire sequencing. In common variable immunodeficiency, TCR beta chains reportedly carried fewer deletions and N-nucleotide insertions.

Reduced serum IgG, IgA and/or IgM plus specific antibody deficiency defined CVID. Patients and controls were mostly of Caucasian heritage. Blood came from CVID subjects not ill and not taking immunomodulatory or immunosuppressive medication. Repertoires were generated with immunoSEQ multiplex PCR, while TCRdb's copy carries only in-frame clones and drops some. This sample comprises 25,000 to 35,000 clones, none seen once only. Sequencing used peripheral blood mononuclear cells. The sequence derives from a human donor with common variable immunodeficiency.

The CDR3 reads CASSLTGTDGETQYF. The CDR3 DNA, read in part, is TGTGCCAGCAGCTTAACTGGGACAGATGGGGAGACC. J is TRBJ2-5 and V is TRBV7-3, with 7 positions matching TRBD1. The CDR3 end lies 3 residues beyond the end of the read and is filled in from the germline J gene. The CDR3 contains 15 residues. CDR1 and CDR2 from the germline V gene are SGHTA and FQGTGA. Unmatched junction bases numbered 6, after V lost 0 bases and J lost 5 bases.